Reported below is one T cell receptor beta chain. Germline loops: CDR1 SGHTS, CDR2 YDEGEE. This CDR3 contains 15 residues. V was pared by 4 bases and J by 4 bases, with 16 bases between. TRAV- and TRBV-specific primers primed first-strand cDNA, covering alpha and beta chains. The PCR that amplified TCRs ran for about 20 cycles, relying on a constant-region primer and a V-primer adapter. Each CDR3 protein gets one entry after TCRdb re-called the reads with MiXCR. This table holds roughly 17,000 distinct CDR3 sequences, 70% found once. This sample is part of a study of low-dose radiotherapy and immunotherapy resistance in tumors. Study-wide context: A total of 13 Gy over 26 weeks was given to Cohort 2 as 1 Gy per fraction every two weeks. On an every-two-weeks schedule, patients received intravenous nivolumab 240 mg, along with ipilimumab 1 mg/kg every six weeks.

The chain uses TRBV5-8 and TRBJ2-3; D ambiguous. The sequence came from a human donor with advanced metastatic prostate, ovarian, gallbladder or colorectal cancer (not recorded which). This table probably holds off-target reads from a library built for another chain. In nucleotides, the CDR3 is TGTGCCAGCAGCCCCAACCCGGGTGTTGCAGATACGCAGTATTTT. This codes for CASSPNPGVADTQYF.